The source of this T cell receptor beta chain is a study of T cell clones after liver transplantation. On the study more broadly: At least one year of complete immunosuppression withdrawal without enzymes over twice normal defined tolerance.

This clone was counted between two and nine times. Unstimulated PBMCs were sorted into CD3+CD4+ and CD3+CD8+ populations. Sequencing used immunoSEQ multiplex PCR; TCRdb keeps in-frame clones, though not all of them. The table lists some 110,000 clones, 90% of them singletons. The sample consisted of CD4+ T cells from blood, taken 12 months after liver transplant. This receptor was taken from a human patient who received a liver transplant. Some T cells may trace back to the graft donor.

CDR3 protein: CASSSTGTEQYF. CDR3 in DNA: TGTGCCAGCAGCTCAACAGGGACCGAGCAGTACTTC. The gene calls are TRBV5-4 and TRBJ2-7, with D possibly TRBD1 on 6 matching bases. V was clipped by 3 bases and J by 6 bases, with 10 bases between them. There are 12 residues in the CDR3. From germline, CDR1 is SGHNT and CDR2 YYREEE (reference sequence).